The 5 T cell receptor beta chains listed next were all sequenced from one sample in a study of beta chain features in type 1 diabetes (dated by TCRdb to 2016 to 2018). The protocol used for the library was the immunoSEQ multiplex PCR assay. The High Capacity cDNA Reverse Transcription Kit was used to reverse transcribe all of the isolated RNA, meaning that expressed TCRB transcripts were what got sequenced. TCRdb limited this immuneACCESS table to in-frame rearrangements with V and J called. A share of clones is missing; checked studies link under half to unresolved V genes, and the rest is unexplained. Here the sample has some 150,000 clones; 40% to 55% occur a single time. Of the sample, 0.4% to 0.5% falls within the top ten clones. The sample consisted of Tregs from blood. The sample's cell subset or site label, in plain terms: regulatory CD4+ T cells. These receptors were taken from a man between 18 and 29 years old in good health.

This clone was counted only a few times. The V gene is TRBV27, the J gene TRBJ2-7, with D maybe TRBD1 (5 bases). Germline V gives CDR1 MNHEY, CDR2 SMNVEV (reference sequence). V lost 6 bases to trimming and J lost 2 bases, with 17 bases between them. This CDR3 region has 15 residues. The DNA of the CDR3 is TGTGCCAGCAGCAAGGGGCTTCTGACACCCTACGAGCAGTACTTC. Protein: CASSKGLLTPYEQYF.

With respect to this clone: Other DNA sequences within the sample encode an identical CDR3. The chain joins TRBV7-9 to TRBJ1-4, with 9 bases matching TRBD1. The CDR3 has 14 residues. From germline, CDR1 is SEHNR and CDR2 FQNEAQ (reference sequence). V lost 5 bases, J lost 5 bases, and 3 bases stayed unmatched. As DNA, the CDR3 is TGTGCCAGCAGCCGGGGACAGGGAAATGAAAAACTGTTTTTT. Its protein is CASSRGQGNEKLFF.

This chain links TRBV6-1 with TRBJ2-3; 8 nucleotides match TRBD1. This CDR3 has 14 residues. Germline V gives CDR1 MNHNS, CDR2 SASEGT. V lost 10 bases and J lost 6; bases outside the gene matches: 12. CDR3 protein: CATSAGGWWDTQYF. The CDR3 region has the DNA TGTGCCACCAGCGCAGGGGGCTGGTGGGATACGCAGTATTTT.

The genes are TRBV5-5 and TRBJ1-2, with a possible D match to TRBD1 (5 bases). Trimming left V 1 base short and J 2 bases short, with 12 bases between. Germline loops: CDR1 SGHKS, CDR2 YYEKEE (reference sequence). The CDR3 totals 15 residues. In DNA form, the CDR3 reads TGTGCCAGCAGCTTGACAGGATCATCGAACTATGGCTACACCTTC. Its protein is CASSLTGSSNYGYTF. Looking up the rest from reference TRBV5-5 and TRBJ1-2 gives the full variable domain: DAGVTQSPTHLIKTRGQQVTLRCSPISGHKSVSWYQQVLGQGPQFIFQYYEKEERGRGNFPDRFSARQFPNYSSELNVNALLLGDSALYLCASSLTGSSNYGYTFGSGTRLTVV.

The rearrangement joins TRBV5-6 to TRBJ2-1, with TRBD2 identical over 7 bases. CDR3 size: 16 residues. Trimming removed 2 bases from V and 8 bases from J; junction bases left unmatched: 13. Germline CDR1 and CDR2: SGHDT and YYEEEE. CDR3 in amino acids: CASSFLTGTKAYEQFF. As DNA, the CDR3 is TGTGCCAGCAGCTTCCTGACCGGGACTAAAGCCTATGAGCAGTTCTTC. The entire variable domain, with the rest obtained from reference TRBV5-6 and TRBJ2-1, is as follows: DAGVTQSPTHLIKTRGQQVTLRCSPKSGHDTVSWYQQALGQGPQFIFQYYEEEERQRGNFPDRFSGHQFPNYSSELNVNALLLGDSALYLCASSFLTGTKAYEQFFGPGTRLTVL.